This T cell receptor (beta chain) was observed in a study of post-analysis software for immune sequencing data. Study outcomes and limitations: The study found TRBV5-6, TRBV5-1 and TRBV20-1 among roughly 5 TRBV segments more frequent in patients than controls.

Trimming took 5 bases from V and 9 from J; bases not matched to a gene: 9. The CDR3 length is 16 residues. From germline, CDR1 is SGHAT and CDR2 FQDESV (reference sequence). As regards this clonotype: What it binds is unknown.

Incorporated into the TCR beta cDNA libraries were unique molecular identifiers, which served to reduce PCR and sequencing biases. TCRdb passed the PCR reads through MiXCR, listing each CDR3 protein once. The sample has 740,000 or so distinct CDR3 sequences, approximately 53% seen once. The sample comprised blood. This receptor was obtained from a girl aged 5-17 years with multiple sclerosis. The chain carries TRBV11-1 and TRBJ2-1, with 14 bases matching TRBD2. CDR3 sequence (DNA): TGTGCCAGCAGCACTACCGGGACTAGCGGGAGAAGTGAGCAGTTCTTC. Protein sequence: CASSTTGTSGRSEQFF.